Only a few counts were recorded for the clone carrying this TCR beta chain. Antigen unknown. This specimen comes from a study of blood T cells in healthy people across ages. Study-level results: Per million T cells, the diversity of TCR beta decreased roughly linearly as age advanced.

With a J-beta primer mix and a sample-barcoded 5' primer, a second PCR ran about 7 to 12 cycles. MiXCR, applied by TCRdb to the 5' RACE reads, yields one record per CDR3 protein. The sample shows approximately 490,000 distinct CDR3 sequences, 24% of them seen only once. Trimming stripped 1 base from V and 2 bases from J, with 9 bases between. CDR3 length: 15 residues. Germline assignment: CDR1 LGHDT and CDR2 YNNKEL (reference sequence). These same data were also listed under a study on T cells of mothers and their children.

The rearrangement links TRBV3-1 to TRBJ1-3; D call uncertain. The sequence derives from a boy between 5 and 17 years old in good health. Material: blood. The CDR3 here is CASSQVRRAGNTIYF. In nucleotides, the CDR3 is TGTGCCAGCAGCCAAGTCAGGCGGGCTGGAAACACCATATATTTT.